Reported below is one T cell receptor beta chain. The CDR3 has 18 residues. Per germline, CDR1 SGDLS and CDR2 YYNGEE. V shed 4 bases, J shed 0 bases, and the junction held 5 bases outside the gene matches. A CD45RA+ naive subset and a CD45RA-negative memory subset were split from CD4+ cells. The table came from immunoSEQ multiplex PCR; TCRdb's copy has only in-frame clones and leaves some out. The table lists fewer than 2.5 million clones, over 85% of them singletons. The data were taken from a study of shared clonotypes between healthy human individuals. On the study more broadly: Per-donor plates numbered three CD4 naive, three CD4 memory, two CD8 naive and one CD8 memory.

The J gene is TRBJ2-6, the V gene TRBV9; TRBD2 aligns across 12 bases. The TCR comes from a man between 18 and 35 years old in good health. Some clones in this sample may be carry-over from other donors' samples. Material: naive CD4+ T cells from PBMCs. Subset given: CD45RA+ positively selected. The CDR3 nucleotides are TGTGCCAGCAGCCCTAGGACTAGCGGGAACTCTGGGGCCAACGTCCTGACTTTC. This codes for CASSPRTSGNSGANVLTF.